This T cell receptor beta chain was sequenced during a study of CD8+ T cells in alopecia areata (dated by TCRdb to the late 2010s). About the study as a whole: In both human patients and the C3H/HeJ mouse model, the study applied high-throughput TCRbeta sequencing to look at T cell clonal expansion in alopecia areata. In humans, TCRbeta sequencing was performed on scalp tissue and on sorted CD4+ and CD8+ peripheral blood T cells from healthy controls and from patients with patchy or totalis/universalis alopecia areata. RNA was extracted with the PAXgene miRNA kit for fixed scalp, the miRNeasy kit for PBMCs, and the RNeasy kit for mouse skin. TCRbeta CDR3 regions were amplified by immunoSEQ multiplex PCR using 35 Vbeta forward and 13 Jbeta reverse primers. Scalp clonality was compared among normal scalp (n=4), patchy alopecia areata scalp (n=8), and alopecia totalis/universalis scalp (n=8).

PBMCs were isolated by density centrifugation and stained for CD3, CD4 and CD8, after which CD4+ and CD8+ T cells were sorted on a FACSAria. Scalp biopsies and blood samples were provided by unaffected controls. Here is what the overall study found, with its caveats: TCR sequences shared between patients were less clear than in mice, possibly partly because of HLA diversity in the patient population. Unlike mouse skin, which is dominated by gammadelta T cells, normal human skin has resident alphabeta T cells that are also sequenced, and this complicates analysis of the scalp TCR repertoire. Lesional scalp, especially in alopecia totalis/universalis, showed higher clonality and more expanded CD8+ clones than normal scalp, suggesting antigenic drive.

Comments on this clone: There is no known antigen for this receptor. No clone much larger than this one lies a single base away; base qualities are absent.

The CDR3 contains 16 residues, cysteine and phenylalanine counted. The DNA shown is the 48-base CDR3, in frame from base 1. According to the germline V gene, CDR1 reads SGHAT and CDR2 reads FQNNGV. Clipping removes 3 bases from V and 1 base from J, with 5 as the unmatched junction base count. The method was the immunoSEQ multiplex PCR assay. To provide template for TCR sequencing, every sample had RNA extracted and reverse transcribed into cDNA. First-strand cDNA was synthesized using SuperScript III with a 2:1 mix of oligo-dT and random hexamers. A synthetic immune receptor repertoire was used to gauge amplification bias, and whatever bias remained was removed computationally. Per the authors' processing: After raw reads were preprocessed to remove errors, the CDR3 was defined following IMGT conventions as running from the conserved cysteine to phenylalanine. Clonality was computed as 1 minus the Shannon entropy, with the entropy normalized by log2 of the number of productive unique TCRs. CD4 or CD8 identity of scalp clones was inferred by cross-referencing scalp TCRbeta sequences with sorted blood CD4 and CD8 repertoires. TCRdb limited this immuneACCESS table to in-frame rearrangements with V and J called. A share of clones is missing; checked studies link under half to unresolved V genes, and the rest is unexplained. V and J calls and clone size are those listed in that table; D and trimming were worked out from the DNA. A total of over 150,000 clones appear in this sample, roughly three fifths of them only once. Around 5% of the sample is in the top ten clones.

The sample consisted of CD8+ T cells sorted from blood. This clonotype was sampled from a human donor in good health. The chain is made from TRBV11-2 and TRBJ2-5; a stretch of 10 junction bases matches TRBD2. The CDR3 has the sequence CASSFWASGGQETQYF. The bases are TGTGCCAGCAGCTTCTGGGCTAGCGGGGGCCAAGAGACCCAGTACTTC. Reference TRBV11-2 and TRBJ2-5 proteins supply the regions before and after the CDR3; the full variable domain is: EAGVAQSPRYKIIEKRQSVAFWCNPISGHATLYWYQQILGQGPKLLIQFQNNGVVDDSQLPKDRFSAERLKGVDSTLKIQPAKLEDSAVYLCASSFWASGGQETQYFGPGTRLLVL.